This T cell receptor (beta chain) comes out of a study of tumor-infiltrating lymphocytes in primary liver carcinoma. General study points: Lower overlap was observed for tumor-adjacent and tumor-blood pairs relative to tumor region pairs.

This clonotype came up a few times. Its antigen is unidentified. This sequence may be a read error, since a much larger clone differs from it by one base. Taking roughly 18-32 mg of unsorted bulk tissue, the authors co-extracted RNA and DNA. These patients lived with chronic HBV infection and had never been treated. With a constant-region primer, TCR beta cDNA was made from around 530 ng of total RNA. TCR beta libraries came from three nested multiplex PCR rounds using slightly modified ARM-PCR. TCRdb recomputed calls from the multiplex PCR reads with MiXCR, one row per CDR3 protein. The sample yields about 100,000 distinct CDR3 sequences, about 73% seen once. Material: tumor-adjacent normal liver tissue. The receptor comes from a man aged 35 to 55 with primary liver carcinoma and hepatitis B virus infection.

As DNA, the CDR3 is TGTGCCATCAGTGGCCCTATAGCGGGAACGAACACCGGGGAGCCGTTTTTT. Its translation: CAISGPIAGTNTGEPFF. The chain combines TRBV10-3 with TRBJ2-2, with 8 bases that match TRBD2. The germline gives CDR1 ENHRY, CDR2 SYGVKD. This CDR3 has 17 residues.